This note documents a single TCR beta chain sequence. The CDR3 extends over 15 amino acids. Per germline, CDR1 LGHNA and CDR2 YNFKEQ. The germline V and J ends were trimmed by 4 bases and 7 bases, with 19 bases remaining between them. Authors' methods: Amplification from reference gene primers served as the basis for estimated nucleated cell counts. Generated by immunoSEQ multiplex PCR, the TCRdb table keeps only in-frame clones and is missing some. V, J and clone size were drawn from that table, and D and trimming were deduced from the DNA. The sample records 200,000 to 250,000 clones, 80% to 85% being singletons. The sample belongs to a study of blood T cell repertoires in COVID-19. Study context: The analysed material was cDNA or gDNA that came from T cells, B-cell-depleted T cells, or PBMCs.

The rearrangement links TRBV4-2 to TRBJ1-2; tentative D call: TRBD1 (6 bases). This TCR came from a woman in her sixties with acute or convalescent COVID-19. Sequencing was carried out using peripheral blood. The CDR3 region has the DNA TGTGCCAGCAGCCGTCCCAGGGGAGAGTTTAGTGGCTACACCTTC. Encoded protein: CASSRPRGEFSGYTF.